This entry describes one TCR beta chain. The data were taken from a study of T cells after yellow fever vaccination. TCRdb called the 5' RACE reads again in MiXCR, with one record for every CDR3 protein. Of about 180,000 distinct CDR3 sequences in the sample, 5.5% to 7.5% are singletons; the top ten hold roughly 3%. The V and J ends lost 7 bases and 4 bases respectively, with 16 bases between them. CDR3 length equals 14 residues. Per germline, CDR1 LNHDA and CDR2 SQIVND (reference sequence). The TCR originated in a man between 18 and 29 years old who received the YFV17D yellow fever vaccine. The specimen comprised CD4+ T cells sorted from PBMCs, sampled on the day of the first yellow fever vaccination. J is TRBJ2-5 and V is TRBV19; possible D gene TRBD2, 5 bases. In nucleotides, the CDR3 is TGTGCCAGTACTAAAAGCGGAGCCCTAGAGACCCAGTACTTC. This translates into CASTKSGALETQYF.